What follows are 30 T cell receptor beta chains derived from one specimen sequenced in a study of human T cells and chemical hapten exposure. TCRdb re-called the RACE reads through MiXCR, storing one row per CDR3 protein. Of under 120,000 distinct CDR3 sequences listed, about 11% are singletons. Time point indicated: patch test 1, 2 weeks after DPC sensitization. As for treatment: therapeutic diphenylcyclopropenone sensitization with weekly scalp DPC. This material consisted of whole blood, taken in connection with sensitization to the hapten diphenylcyclopropenone (DPC). The source is a woman in her thirties or forties with alopecia areata. Some clones in this sample may be carry-over from other donors' samples.

This clonotype was observed at least ten times. The genes are TRBV27 and TRBJ2-2, with D hard to call. Trimming took 3 bases from V and 7 from J, leaving 9 bases between them. CDR3 size: 13 residues. Germline CDR1 and CDR2: MNHEY and SMNVEV (reference sequence). CDR3 amino acids: CASSFRRVGELFF. The CDR3 DNA sequence: TGTGCCAGCAGTTTCCGCAGAGTCGGGGAGCTGTTTTTT.

V is TRBV28 and J is TRBJ2-2; TRBD2 might be the D (6 bases). The CDR3 has 14 amino acids. V lost 6 bases and J 6 bases, leaving 14 bases between the germline ends. Germline lookup yields CDR1 MDHEN and CDR2 SYDVKM. The CDR3 loop is CASRLSGWAGELFF. The DNA for the CDR3 is TGTGCCAGCAGATTAAGCGGGTGGGCCGGGGAGCTGTTTTTT.

This clonotype was seen more than once but under ten times. This sequence joins TRBV6-6 and TRBJ1-1, with unresolved D. Looked up from germline, CDR1 is MNHNY and CDR2 is SVGAGI (reference sequence). The CDR3 has 15 residues. V was trimmed by 7 bases and J by 4 bases, leaving 19 bases between them. CDR3 coding DNA: TGTGCCAGCATCCACCCCGTCAGGTGGGGCACTGAAGCTTTCTTT. Translated, it gives CASIHPVRWGTEAFF.

CDR3 in amino acids: CASSPGQGWTEAFF. CDR3 DNA sequence: TGTGCCAGCAGTCCCGGACAGGGTTGGACTGAAGCTTTCTTT. This chain uses TRBV6-2 or TRBV6-3 with TRBJ1-1; 8 bases are shared with TRBD1. The germline V gene encodes CDR1 MNHEY and CDR2 SVGEGT. This CDR3 is built from 14 residues. V lost 5 bases and J lost 5; bases outside the gene matches: 7.

The chain joins TRBV4-3 to TRBJ1-4; D is unclear. The V gene's germline CDR1 is LGHNA and CDR2 YSLEER. V was trimmed by 1 base and J by 8 bases, leaving 11 bases between them. This CDR3 comprises 14 residues. The CDR3 spells CASSQVAGREKLFF. CDR3 nucleotides: TGCGCCAGCAGCCAAGTGGCCGGGAGGGAAAAACTGTTTTTT.

The rearrangement links TRBV2 to TRBJ1-5, with D possibly being TRBD1 (5 bases). This CDR3 region has 15 residues. Between the trimmed V and J ends, which lost 4 bases and 3 bases, there was a span of 13 bases. Germline lookup yields CDR1 SNHLY and CDR2 FYNNEI. The CDR3 bases are TGTGCCAGCAGTGGGGTTGGGGCAGCCAATCAGCCCCAGCATTTT. This translates into CASSGVGAANQPQHF.

The rearrangement joins TRBV3-1 to TRBJ1-5; 9 bases agree with TRBD1. CDR3 length equals 17 residues. Germline V CDR1 and CDR2: LGHDT, YNNKEL (reference sequence). Trimming at V came to 1 base and at J to 5 bases, leaving 9 bases not matched to a gene. In DNA, the CDR3 is TGTGCCAGCAGCCAAGCCGGGACAGGGTTAACGCATCAGCCCCAGCATTTT. It codes for CASSQAGTGLTHQPQHF.

This clonotype was observed a handful of times. The rearrangement joins TRBV5-1 to TRBJ1-6; D gene ambiguous. Germline CDR1 SGHRS, CDR2 YFSETQ. V was clipped by 7 bases and J by 10 bases, with 15 bases between them. The CDR3 runs to 13 residues. CDR3 residues: CASGETSWSPLHF. In DNA form, the CDR3 reads TGCGCCAGCGGGGAGACCAGTTGGTCACCCCTCCACTTT.

The rearrangement links TRBV7-9 to TRBJ1-5, with TRBD1 matching over 10 bases. V lost 5 bases and J lost 10; bases outside the gene matches: 17. The CDR3 consists of 17 residues. Germline values: CDR1 SEHNR, CDR2 FQNEAQ (reference sequence). DNA of the CDR3: TGTGCCAGCAGCCCTAGCCCGGACCGGGACAGGGGTCTTCCCCAGCATTTT. The encoded protein is CASSPSPDRDRGLPQHF. The whole variable domain, filled in from reference TRBV7-9 and TRBJ1-5, reads DTGVSQNPRHKITKRGQNVTFRCDPISEHNRLYWYRQTLGQGPEFLTYFQNEAQLEKSRLLSDRFSAERPKGSFSTLEIQRTEQGDSAMYLCASSPSPDRDRGLPQHFGDGTRLSIL.

With respect to this clonotype: A single base separates this from a much larger clone, so it may be a read error. The chain joins TRBV7-2 to TRBJ2-3; D not resolved. The CDR3 sequence is 15 residues long. The germline V gene encodes CDR1 SGHTA and CDR2 FQGNSA. The V end was cut by 2 bases, the J end by 1 base, with 10 bases between. DNA of the CDR3: TGTACCAGCAGCTTAACCCCGGCCCGCACAGATACGCAGTATTTT. This encodes CTSSLTPARTDTQYF.

This clonotype has a handful of counts. The chain is built from TRBV4-2 and TRBJ1-3; TRBD1 matches at 10 bases. There are 16 residues in the CDR3. Per the germline V gene, CDR1 is LGHNA and CDR2 is YNFKEQ. V was pared by 4 bases and J by 0 bases, with 3 bases of the junction left unmatched. CDR3 DNA sequence: TGTGCCAGCAGCCCTTGGGACAGGGGCTCTGGAAACACCATATATTTT. It is translated as CASSPWDRGSGNTIYF.

This clonotype was detected a few times. This chain connects TRBV7-2 to TRBJ2-5; the match to TRBD2 covers 12 bases. This CDR3 has 16 residues. V lost 5 bases, J lost 6 bases, and 10 bases stayed unmatched. CDR1 and CDR2 (germline): SGHTA, FQGNSA. The CDR3 DNA sequence: TGTGCCAGCAGCCCTCCCCGAACTAGCGGGGGGCAGACCCAGTACTTC. It yields the protein CASSPPRTSGGQTQYF.

V and J are TRBV18 and TRBJ1-5; TRBD1 aligns across 7 bases. V dropped 9 bases and J dropped 2; count of bases not matched to a gene: 7. Germline CDR1 is KGHSH and CDR2 is LQKENI. The CDR3 totals 14 residues. DNA of the CDR3: TGTGCCAGTACGGAAACAGGGGGCAATCAGCCCCAGCATTTT. This translates into CASTETGGNQPQHF.

The sample holds a few counts of this clonotype. This chain joins TRBV28 and TRBJ2-2; D might be TRBD2 (5 bases). The germline V gene has CDR1 MDHEN and CDR2 SYDVKM. The CDR3 is made up of 18 amino acids. Deletions cut 7 bases from V and 3 bases from J, with 24 bases between. The DNA for the CDR3 is TGTGCCAGCACTTTTTCCCCCGGAGGTGGTTCGGACACCGGGGAGCTGTTTTTT. Amino acids: CASTFSPGGGSDTGELFF.

The sample holds many counts of this clonotype. The rearrangement joins TRBV3-1 to TRBJ2-1; 9 bases align to TRBD1. Trimming at V came to 8 bases and at J to 10 bases, leaving 12 bases not matched to a gene. The CDR3 runs to 14 residues. CDR1 is LGHDT, CDR2 YNNKEL, per germline (reference sequence). In DNA, the CDR3 is TGTGCCAGCGGCACCGGGACAGGGCCCCCCGAGCAGTTCTTC. Residues: CASGTGTGPPEQFF.

This clonotype was seen only a few times. This chain uses TRBV2 with TRBJ2-7; the D gene could be TRBD1 or TRBD2 (5 bases each). V gave up 3 bases and J gave up 7 bases, with 19 bases separating them. The germline CDR1 and CDR2 sequences are SNHLY and FYNNEI. The CDR3 is 15 amino acids. The CDR3 sequence: CASSDRRRSEGEQYF. CDR3 coding DNA: TGTGCCAGCAGTGATAGGCGGAGGTCCGAGGGGGAGCAGTACTTC. The full variable domain, in which reference TRBV2 and TRBJ2-7 provide the parts outside the CDR3, is EPEVTQTPSHQVTQMGQEVILRCVPISNHLYFYWYRQILGQKVEFLVSFYNNEISEKSEIFDDQFSVERPDGSNFTLKIRSTKLEDSAMYFCASSDRRRSEGEQYFGPGTRLTVT.

This chain links TRBV6-1 with TRBJ2-3; 10 bases align to TRBD2. Germline lookup yields CDR1 MNHNS and CDR2 SASEGT. With V trimmed by 3 bases and J by 3 bases, 3 bases remained unmatched. This CDR3 region has 15 residues. For the CDR3, the DNA is TGTGCCAGCAGTGATCCGGGACTAGCGACAGATACGCAGTATTTT. Amino acids: CASSDPGLATDTQYF.

This clonotype was recorded a few times. This chain uses TRBV6-5 with TRBJ1-1; D unresolved. V lost 2 bases to trimming and J lost 5 bases, with 12 bases between them. Germline V gives CDR1 MNHEY, CDR2 SVGAGI. This CDR3 region has 14 residues. CDR3 residues: CASSYQPDGTEAFF. In nucleotides, the CDR3 is TGTGCCAGCAGTTACCAACCGGATGGAACTGAAGCTTTCTTT.

V and J are TRBV7-8 and TRBJ1-5; 7 positions agree with TRBD1. V lost 5 bases, J lost 3 bases, and 4 bases stayed unmatched. Germline V gene sequence: CDR1 SGHVS, CDR2 FQNEAQ. The CDR3 covers 14 residues. CDR3 DNA: TGTGCCAGCAGCCAGACAGGGTACAATCAGCCCCAGCATTTT. Encoded protein: CASSQTGYNQPQHF.

To note about this clonotype: A far more abundant clone sits one base away, making this likely a read error. The gene calls are TRBV7-8 and TRBJ2-7; 8 bases line up with TRBD1. Trimming cost V 1 base and J 2 bases; bases outside gene matches: 1. CDR1 SGHVS and CDR2 FQNEAQ come from the germline V gene. There are 14 residues in the CDR3. The DNA for the CDR3 is TGTGCCAGCAGCTTAGAACAGGGGGCCTACGAGCAGTACTTC. Translating it yields CASSLEQGAYEQYF.

The sample holds many counts of this clonotype. CDR3 coding DNA: TGTGCCAGCAGTCGGCGGACAGGGAAAACCGGGGAGCTGTTTTTT. Translated, it gives CASSRRTGKTGELFF. The rearrangement uses TRBV6-2 or TRBV6-3 and TRBJ2-2; TRBD1 agrees at 8 bases. CDR3 length equals 15 residues. The germline gives CDR1 MNHEY, CDR2 SVGEGT. V lost 5 bases to trimming and J lost 5 bases; unmatched junction nucleotides: 7.

This clonotype has a count of ten or more. The rearrangement links TRBV3-1 to TRBJ1-1, with D maybe TRBD1 (5 bases). The CDR3 contains 14 residues. The V gene lost 7 bases and the J gene lost 6 bases, with 18 bases spanning the gap. The germline CDR1 and CDR2 sequences are LGHDT and YNNKEL (reference sequence). This CDR3 is CASKLARDVPEAFF. DNA of the CDR3: TGTGCCAGCAAACTCGCCCGGGACGTCCCTGAAGCTTTCTTT.

This clonotype occurred many times. J is TRBJ2-3 and V is TRBV27; 9 bases agree with TRBD2. The CDR3 runs 15 residues. In germline, CDR1 is MNHEY, CDR2 SMNVEV (reference sequence). Losses at the gene ends were 3 bases for V and 3 bases for J; bases not matched to a gene: 4. CDR3: CASSFLAGRTDTQYF. CDR3 DNA: TGTGCCAGCAGTTTTCTAGCGGGAAGGACAGATACGCAGTATTTT.

This clonotype was seen ten or more times. The CDR3 sequence: CASSRGGGYNEQFF. CDR3 nucleotides: TGTGCCAGCAGTCGGGGCGGGGGATACAATGAGCAGTTCTTC. This chain joins TRBV27 and TRBJ2-1, with TRBD2 identical over 7 bases. The CDR3 totals 14 residues. V shed 5 bases, J shed 4 bases, and the junction held 5 bases outside the gene matches. The V gene's germline CDR1 is MNHEY and CDR2 SMNVEV (reference sequence).

This clonotype was seen at least ten times. This chain links TRBV7-2 with TRBJ2-7, with D possibly being TRBD1 (5 bases). There are 14 residues in the CDR3. Germline CDR1 reads SGHTA; CDR2 reads FQGNSA. Trimming shortened V by 1 base and J by 7 bases, and 14 bases separated the two germline ends. CDR3 DNA sequence: TGTGCCAGCAGCTTAGAGGGGCGATTACGGGAGCAGTACTTC. Amino acid sequence: CASSLEGRLREQYF. Full variable domain (outside the CDR3, taken from reference TRBV7-2 and TRBJ2-7): GAGVSQSPSNKVTEKGKDVELRCDPISGHTALYWYRQSLGQGLEFLIYFQGNSAPDKSGLPSDRFSAERTGGSVSTLTIQRTQQEDSAVYLCASSLEGRLREQYFGPGTRLTVT.

This clonotype has a count of ten or more. The chain joins TRBV5-1 to TRBJ2-7; 9 bases are a match to TRBD2. With V trimmed by 4 bases and J by 3 bases, 11 bases remained unmatched. Germline CDR1 SGHRS, CDR2 YFSETQ. The CDR3 has 16 amino acids. The CDR3 spells CASSPRLSGSRYEQYF. The DNA for the CDR3 is TGCGCCAGCAGCCCCCGTCTTAGCGGGAGTCGCTACGAGCAGTACTTC.

The genes are TRBV10-3 and TRBJ2-7, with D possibly being TRBD1 (6 bases). Trimming removed 5 bases from V and 5 bases from J, with 16 bases in between. CDR3 length: 14 amino acids. CDR1 and CDR2 from the germline V gene are ENHRY and SYGVKD. DNA for the CDR3: TGTGCCATCAGTCGGGACATTCCGTTCCACGAGCAGTACTTC. Its protein is CAISRDIPFHEQYF.

This clonotype was detected a few times. The chain couples TRBV20-1 to TRBJ2-7; D gene ambiguous. Germline V gives CDR1 DFQATT, CDR2 SNEGSKA (reference sequence). The ends were cut back, 4 bases at V and 0 bases at J, with 7 bases in the middle. CDR3 size: 12 residues. The CDR3 DNA reads TGCAGTGCTAAGGGCAGCTCCTACGAGCAGTACTTC. As protein: CSAKGSSYEQYF.

This clonotype was observed many times. The chain carries TRBV7-2 and TRBJ2-3; 7 bases agree with TRBD1. V shed 10 bases, J shed 6 bases, and the junction held 13 bases outside the gene matches. In germline, CDR1 is SGHTA, CDR2 FQGNSA. There are 14 residues in the CDR3. CDR3 DNA sequence: TGTGCCACTGGCAGGGACAGAGGTTTGGATACGCAGTATTTT. It yields the protein CATGRDRGLDTQYF. Full variable domain (missing parts from reference TRBV7-2 and TRBJ2-3): GAGVSQSPSNKVTEKGKDVELRCDPISGHTALYWYRQSLGQGLEFLIYFQGNSAPDKSGLPSDRFSAERTGGSVSTLTIQRTQQEDSAVYLCATGRDRGLDTQYFGPGTRLTVL.

This clonotype was seen repeatedly, ten times or more. The CDR3 loop reads CATSRDRANVLTF. Here the CDR3 DNA reads TGTGCCACCAGCAGGGACAGGGCCAACGTCCTGACTTTC. The rearrangement links TRBV15 to TRBJ2-6, with a tentative D call TRBD1 (5 bases). V lost 3 bases, J lost 5 bases, and 5 bases lay in between. This CDR3 has 13 amino acids. Germline V gene sequence: CDR1 LNHNV, CDR2 YYDKDF (reference sequence).